These 16 T cell receptor beta chains were all obtained from the same sample, sequenced in a study of identical twins. Each CDR3 protein is one row after TCRdb ran MiXCR on the 5' RACE reads. This repertoire shows a few hundred thousand distinct CDR3 sequences, roughly 9% found once; its top ten account for approximately 9.3%. The sample taken for sequencing was naive T cells sorted from blood. The receptors derive from a woman aged 45-65 years in good health.

This clonotype has only a few counts. The rearrangement uses TRBV5-6 and TRBJ2-1; D unclear. Looked up from germline, CDR1 is SGHDT and CDR2 is YYEEEE. This CDR3 contains 11 residues. V lost 4 bases, J lost 8 bases, and 7 bases lay in between. CDR3 in DNA: TGTGCCAGCAGCCAGAAATATGAGCAGTTCTTC. Its protein product is CASSQKYEQFF.

This clonotype came up a few times. This chain joins TRBV9 and TRBJ2-7; D is perhaps TRBD1 (7 bases). In germline, CDR1 is SGDLS, CDR2 YYNGEE. The CDR3 loop spans 12 amino acids. V lost 10 bases, J lost 7 bases, and 18 bases lay in between. CDR3 sequence: CAWTVTGREQYV. CDR3 nucleotide sequence: TGTGCCTGGACCGTGACAGGGAGGGAGCAGTACGTC.

The chain recombines TRBV29-1 with TRBJ2-1, with 11 bases that match TRBD2. The germline V gene has CDR1 SQVTM and CDR2 ANQGSEA. The CDR3 sequence is 13 residues long. The J segment lost 7 bases and the V segment lost 7 bases, leaving 6 bases of the junction unmatched. The DNA of the CDR3 is TGCAGCGCCTCGACTAGCGGGACAAATGAGCAGTTCTTC. This translates into CSASTSGTNEQFF.

This clonotype was counted only a few times. This rearrangement joins TRBV15 to TRBJ2-2, with D maybe TRBD2 (5 bases). The V end was cut by 1 base, the J end by 6 bases, with 12 bases between. CDR1 is LNHNV, CDR2 YYDKDF, per germline (reference sequence). The CDR3 spans 15 residues. The CDR3 DNA follows: TGTGCCACCAGCAGAGGGGAGAGTGTAGCCGGGGAGCTGTTTTTT. Protein product: CATSRGESVAGELFF.

In this sample, this clonotype turned up a few times. The rearrangement joins TRBV24-1 to TRBJ2-1; a weak D match, TRBD2 (7 bases). V was cut by 0 bases and J by 10 bases, with 15 bases left in between. Looked up from germline, CDR1 is KGHDR and CDR2 is SFDVKD. The CDR3 is 15 amino acids. This CDR3 reads CATSDLRGRAEEQFF. For the CDR3, the DNA is TGTGCCACCAGTGATTTGAGGGGGAGGGCCGAGGAGCAGTTCTTC.

In its sample, this clonotype was seen a few times. V is TRBV7-8 and J is TRBJ1-5; the D gene is possibly TRBD1 (6 bases). V was clipped by 1 base and J by 1 base, with 11 bases between them. Germline V gene lookup returns CDR1 SGHVS and CDR2 FQNEAQ. This CDR3 region has 16 residues. The CDR3 protein is CASSLDRVESNQPQHF. The CDR3, as DNA: TGTGCCAGCAGCTTAGACAGGGTGGAGAGCAATCAGCCCCAGCATTTT.

V and J are TRBV29-1 and TRBJ2-3; D remains ambiguous. CDR1 SQVTM and CDR2 ANQGSEA come from the germline V gene. Trimming cost V 7 bases and J 6 bases, with 11 bases left between them. CDR3 length equals 11 residues. CDR3 region: CSAKTGDTQYF. The DNA of the CDR3 is TGCAGCGCCAAAACCGGGGATACGCAGTATTTT.

CDR3 DNA sequence: TGTGCCATCAGTGAGAATTTAGCGGCGGATACGCAGTATTTT. It is translated as CAISENLAADTQYF. This chain links TRBV10-3 with TRBJ2-3, with a weak D call TRBD2 (6 bases). V was clipped by 2 bases and J by 6 bases, with 12 bases between them. This CDR3 is 14 amino acids long. CDR1 and CDR2 (germline): ENHRY, SYGVKD.

This clonotype occurred many times. Here the CDR3 reads CASSPDLAGELFF. For the CDR3, the DNA is TGCGCCAGCAGCCCAGACTTGGCCGGGGAGCTGTTTTTT. V and J are TRBV5-1 and TRBJ2-2, with D unresolved. Per the germline V gene, CDR1 is SGHRS and CDR2 is YFSETQ. The V end was cut by 4 bases, the J end by 6 bases, with 10 bases between. The CDR3 runs 13 residues.

The J gene is TRBJ2-5, the V gene TRBV10-3; D ambiguous. V lost 3 bases to trimming and J lost 1 base, with 9 bases between them. Germline CDR1 and CDR2: ENHRY and SYGVKD. The CDR3 contains 14 residues. CDR3 DNA: TGTGCCATCAGTGAAGGAGTCCTCCAAGAGACCCAGTACTTC. It is translated as CAISEGVLQETQYF.

This rearrangement joins TRBV12-3 or TRBV12-4 to TRBJ2-7; TRBD2 might be the D (5 bases). CDR3 length: 15 amino acids. V lost 3 bases and J lost 1, with 13 bases in between. CDR3 sequence (DNA): TGTGCCAGCAGTTTTGGGGTTGGAGGTTCCTACGAGCAGTACTTC. This sequence encodes CASSFGVGGSYEQYF.

V gene TRBV18 combines with J gene TRBJ1-1, with TRBD1 as a possible D gene (5 bases). CDR1 and CDR2 (germline): KGHSH, LQKENI. The V and J ends lost 2 bases and 0 bases respectively, with 10 bases between them. The CDR3 is 15 residues long. The CDR3 sequence is CASSPDSTLNTEAFF. DNA of the CDR3: TGTGCCAGCTCACCAGACAGCACACTGAACACTGAAGCTTTCTTT.

This clonotype was observed at least ten times. This chain links TRBV10-3 with TRBJ2-3, with D hard to call. The V gene lost 10 bases and the J gene lost 3 bases, with 8 bases spanning the gap. CDR1 and CDR2 (germline): ENHRY, SYGVKD. The CDR3 has 11 residues. Here the CDR3 reads CATQFTDTQYF. CDR3 in DNA: TGTGCCACCCAATTTACAGATACGCAGTATTTT.

This clonotype was counted ten times or more. This chain links TRBV12-3 or TRBV12-4 with TRBJ2-7; D uncertain. The CDR3 contains 14 residues. The ends were cut back, 1 base at V and 5 bases at J, with 12 bases in the middle. Here the CDR3 DNA reads TGTGCCAGCAGTTTAGGGGATTTAGTGGACGAGCAGTACTTC. It yields the protein CASSLGDLVDEQYF.

This chain links TRBV6-5 with TRBJ2-1, with D perhaps given as TRBD1 or TRBD2 (6 bases each). This CDR3 spans 13 amino acids. Germline CDR1 MNHEY, CDR2 SVGAGI. V lost 10 bases, J lost 3 bases, and 13 bases lay in between. CDR3 in DNA: TGTGCCACTCACGGGGGCAGCTACAATGAGCAGTTCTTC. This sequence encodes CATHGGSYNEQFF.

This clonotype was detected only a few times. The rearrangement uses TRBV7-2 and TRBJ2-5; 7 bases are shared with TRBD2. This CDR3 is 18 amino acids long. J was trimmed by 1 base and V by 1 base; bases with no gene match: 12. Looked up from germline, CDR1 is SGHTA and CDR2 is FQGNSA. CDR3 in DNA: TGTGCCAGCAGCTTAGATGTCGCGGCGGGAGTACTCCAAGAGACCCAGTACTTC. Its translation: CASSLDVAAGVLQETQYF.